This T cell receptor (beta chain) is drawn from a study of T-cell reconstitution after alpha-beta-depleted transplantation in children. The study's findings and limits: At one year after transplant, newly produced T cells mostly accounted for T-cell counts and diversity. There were reportedly several hundred expanded graft clones from which alpha-beta T cells came about two months after transplant.

As concerns this clonotype: As yet, its antigen is unknown.

During its preparation, the TCRbeta library received unique molecular identifiers. TCRdb analysed the PCR reads with MiXCR anew, one entry per CDR3 protein. The table records approximately 210,000 distinct CDR3 sequences, about 15% of them present only once. V was trimmed by 2 bases and J by 8 bases, leaving 9 bases between them. The CDR3 is 12 residues long. Germline assignment: CDR1 MDHEN and CDR2 SYDVKM. The clonotype originates from a male patient between 2 and 9 years old who had a stem cell transplant for acute lymphoblastic leukemia, so the T cells may come from the graft donor. Material: PBMCs, mostly from graft donor cells, obtained 360 days after TCRalphabeta/CD19-depleted stem cell transplant. This chain uses TRBV28 with TRBJ1-2; D is uncertain. The CDR3 sequence: CASSLPRLGYTF. The CDR3 nucleotides read TGTGCCAGCAGTTTACCCAGGCTCGGCTACACCTTC.